This T cell receptor beta chain comes out of a study of beta chain features in type 1 diabetes. Whole-study context: Across the samples, roughly 98,000,000 sorted cells were examined in total. Study-level results: For patients, the naive, central memory and Treg TCRB repertoires appeared more alike than for healthy donors. Whether TCRB rearrangement is influenced by HLA type went unresolved here.

Trimming took 2 bases from V and 7 from J; bases not matched to a gene: 13. CDR3 length equals 16 residues. Per germline, CDR1 KGHSH and CDR2 LQKENI. Comment on this clone: Its specificity is unknown.

Expressed TCRB transcripts were sequenced after all isolated RNA was converted to cDNA. Sequencing used immunoSEQ multiplex PCR; TCRdb keeps in-frame clones, though not all of them. The sample carries about 410,000 clones, about 15% recorded once. The clonotype originates from a man younger than 40 in good health. Sequencing was done on a sample of naive CD4+ T cells from blood. The J gene is TRBJ2-5, the V gene TRBV18; the match to TRBD1 covers 7 bases. The CDR3 coding sequence is TGTGCCAGCTCACCAAGGGACAGAGTTCTTCGGGTGACCCAGTACTTC. This gives the protein CASSPRDRVLRVTQYF.